This TCR beta chain was recorded in a study of blood T cells in healthy people across ages. Study results and limitations: In long-lived donors, naive CD4+ cell counts and diversity exceeded those of aged donors.

Peripheral blood was drawn, around 9.3 milliliters per donor. Isolation of PBMCs gave at least 6 million cells per sample. There were at least 6 micrograms of total RNA extracted from every sample. The CDR3 loop spans 14 amino acids. In germline, CDR1 is MNHEY, CDR2 SVGAGI. Sample-barcoded 5' priming and a J-beta primer mix drove a second PCR of roughly 6 to 12 cycles. TCRdb redid the calling of the 5' RACE reads with MiXCR, one entry per CDR3 protein. The sample includes about 2 million distinct CDR3 sequences, about 50% seen only once; the top ten take around 2.1%. This clonotype was found once. Antigen specificity is unknown. At one boundary the junction diverges from the germline segment, which might be a read error.

The clonotype comes from a woman between 40 and 55 years old in good health. The V gene is TRBV6-5, the J gene TRBJ1-2, with a possible D match to TRBD1 (5 bases). The sample was blood. This CDR3 is CASSYKGTNYGCTF. The CDR3 coding sequence is TGTGCCAGCAGTTACAAAGGGACTAACTATGGCTGCACCTTC.